This T cell receptor (beta chain) was recorded in a study of T cells in Graves' hyperthyroidism and ophthalmopathy. Study conclusions and caveats: Before onset, ophthalmopathy was predicted by the model a median around 6 months earlier.

This clonotype was seen many times. The antigen remains unidentified. Authors of the study amplified TCR beta CDR3 regions from RNA transcripts. A set of HTBI primers served as the primers for a first-round RT-PCR of the TCR CDR3. A single record per CDR3 protein comes from TCRdb applying MiXCR to the multiplex PCR reads. Of about 640,000 distinct CDR3 sequences in the sample, around 21% were seen once. Disease lasting under 3 months, a NOSPECS grade of at least 4, and a Clinical Activity Score of at least 3 were features of the ophthalmopathy patients. Uncontrolled infections, other autoimmune diseases, pregnancy or lactation led to exclusion of patients. V trimming: 6 bases; J trimming: 3 bases; junction bases outside the gene matches: 7. In germline, CDR1 is LGHDT, CDR2 YNNKEL (reference sequence). CDR3 length: 15 amino acids.

The TCR originated in a man aged 25 to 45 with Graves' ophthalmopathy. Sequencing was done on a sample of blood. V usage is TRBV3-1 and J usage is TRBJ2-5, with 10 bases identical to TRBD1. CDR3 region: CASRRQGASKETQYF. For the CDR3, the DNA is TGTGCCAGCAGACGACAGGGGGCATCGAAAGAGACCCAGTACTTC.